The clone carrying this TCR beta chain was observed a handful of times. Its antigen is not known. The library was made from cDNA and included unique molecular identifiers. T cells numbering about 0.9 to 11 million yielded cDNA molecules that totaled roughly 500,000. TCRdb reprocessed the PCR reads with MiXCR, giving one entry per CDR3 protein. The table has about 400,000 distinct CDR3 sequences, roughly 30% seen once. Losses at the gene ends were 2 bases for V and 0 bases for J; bases not matched to a gene: 3. Germline assignment: CDR1 SGHVS and CDR2 FNYEAQ. This CDR3 comprises 16 residues. This sample was taken from a study of post-analysis software for immune sequencing data. Notes on the study in general: There were several TRBV segments more frequent in patients than controls, and TRBV5-6, TRBV5-1 and TRBV20-1 were among them.

The rearrangement joins TRBV7-6 to TRBJ2-1; TRBD2 matches at 8 bases. The sequenced sample was blood. The TCR comes from a girl aged 10-17 years with multiple sclerosis. CDR3 loop: CASSLMGTSSYNEQFF. DNA for the CDR3: TGTGCCAGCAGCTTAATGGGGACTAGCTCCTACAATGAGCAGTTCTTC.